This record covers a single T cell receptor (beta chain). This sample is drawn from a study of blood T cell repertoires in COVID-19. It was during active infection that Seattle patients were enrolled and then longitudinally followed. Original processing methods: For nucleated cells, counts were estimated from reference gene primer amplification. Clones were sequenced by immunoSEQ multiplex PCR, and TCRdb holds only the in-frame ones, with some missing. V, J and clone size reflect that table, while D and trimming were determined from the DNA. Of around 260,000 clones listed, 80% to 95% are singletons. V lost 6 bases and J lost 0, with 9 bases in between. The germline gives CDR1 MNHEY, CDR2 SVGAGI. This CDR3 spans 14 amino acids.

Material: peripheral blood. The V and J genes are TRBV6-5 and TRBJ1-3, with a weak D call TRBD1 (6 bases). This TCR was sampled from a woman between 25 and 40 years old with COVID-19, enrolled during active disease. CDR3 sequence reads: CASSTGLSGNTIYF. CDR3 DNA sequence: TGTGCCAGCAGCACAGGGCTCTCTGGAAACACCATATATTTT.